Each of the 17 T cell receptor beta chains below was sequenced from the same sample in a study of T-cell reconstitution after alpha-beta-depleted transplantation in children. Library preparation (for TCRbeta) was performed with unique molecular identifiers. From the PCR reads, TCRdb called clonotypes with MiXCR, one entry per CDR3 protein. The sample shows hundreds of thousands of distinct CDR3 sequences, roughly 17% of them seen only once. The sample here was PBMCs from the stem cell graft donor, taken from the stem cell graft. Receptors originate from a human donor who donated a stem cell graft to a child with acute myeloid leukemia.

Many counts were recorded for this clonotype. The V gene is TRBV5-6, the J gene TRBJ2-5; D remains unclear. The V end was cut by 0 bases, the J end by 7 bases, with 13 bases between. CDR1 is SGHDT and CDR2 is YYEEEE in the germline V gene. There are 14 residues in the CDR3. The CDR3 is CASSLEWRSGTQYF. Here the CDR3 DNA reads TGTGCCAGCAGCTTGGAATGGCGGTCCGGGACCCAGTACTTC.

This clonotype was counted between two and nine times. CDR3 residues: CASSLGGVEYF. The CDR3 DNA reads as TGTGCCAGCAGCTTGGGGGGCGTTGAGTATTTT. The J gene is TRBJ2-3, the V gene TRBV7-2; D could derive from TRBD1 or TRBD2 (6 bases each). The CDR3 is 11 amino acids. CDR1 is SGHTA, CDR2 FQGNSA, per germline. With 3 bases removed from V and 13 bases from J, the gap between germline ends came to 11 bases. Complete variable domain (other parts from reference TRBV7-2 and TRBJ2-3): GAGVSQSPSNKVTEKGKDVELRCDPISGHTALYWYRQSLGQGLEFLIYFQGNSAPDKSGLPSDRFSAERTGGSVSTLTIQRTQQEDSAVYLCASSLGGVEYFGPGTRLTVL.

The CDR3 loop is CASSVASQRGLLGTDTQYF. The CDR3 region has the DNA TGTGCCAGCAGCGTAGCTTCCCAGCGGGGGCTCTTGGGCACAGATACGCAGTATTTT. J is TRBJ2-3 and V is TRBV9, with 8 bases fitting TRBD2. V lost 0 bases and J lost 1; bases outside the gene matches: 13. Germline CDR1 is SGDLS and CDR2 is YYNGEE. The CDR3 contains 19 residues.

This clonotype was seen many times. The J gene is TRBJ2-5, the V gene TRBV20-1; D not certain. V dropped 1 base and J dropped 1 base, with 4 bases sitting between them. Germline CDR1 DFQATT, CDR2 SNEGSKA (reference sequence). This CDR3 spans 12 amino acids. CDR3 DNA sequence: TGCAGTGCTAGAGGTCTCCAAGAGACCCAGTACTTC. Its protein product is CSARGLQETQYF.

The rearrangement links TRBV20-1 to TRBJ1-1; D unresolved. The ends were cut back, 5 bases at V and 2 bases at J, with 12 bases in the middle. Germline loops: CDR1 DFQATT, CDR2 SNEGSKA (reference sequence). The CDR3 totals 13 residues. This CDR3 is CSAPTRQNTEAFF. The CDR3 nucleotides are TGCAGTGCTCCGACAAGACAAAACACTGAAGCTTTCTTT.

The rearrangement joins TRBV7-9 to TRBJ2-1; no firm D call. Per the germline V gene, CDR1 is SEHNR and CDR2 is FQNEAQ (reference sequence). The CDR3 totals 12 residues. Trimming pared 10 bases from V and 8 bases from J, leaving 15 bases between. The CDR3 is CATRPRSDEQFF. CDR3 DNA: TGTGCCACCCGACCGCGAAGCGATGAGCAGTTCTTC.

The chain couples TRBV7-8 to TRBJ2-2; the D call may be TRBD1 or TRBD2 (5 bases each). Trimming took 1 base from V and 7 from J, leaving 13 bases between them. This CDR3 region has 15 residues. The germline V gene has CDR1 SGHVS and CDR2 FQNEAQ. CDR3 sequence: CASSLVPSGHGELFF. For the CDR3, the DNA is TGTGCCAGCAGCTTAGTCCCCTCGGGGCACGGGGAGCTGTTTTTT.

V gene TRBV6-2 or TRBV6-3 combines with J gene TRBJ2-1, with 10 positions matching TRBD1. The CDR3 has 15 amino acids. The trim removed 8 bases at V and 8 bases at J, leaving 12 bases unmatched. Germline CDR1 and CDR2: MNHEY and SVGEGT. Here the CDR3 DNA reads TGTGCCAGCCGTGGATTCGGGACAGGGGACCATGAGCAGTTCTTC. It encodes CASRGFGTGDHEQFF.

This chain uses TRBV28 with TRBJ1-6; D is unresolved. The V and J ends lost 6 bases and 9 bases respectively, with 15 bases between them. This CDR3 is 14 amino acids long. Germline V gene sequence: CDR1 MDHEN, CDR2 SYDVKM. The CDR3 loop reads CASSPGSLGSPLHF. CDR3 bases: TGTGCCAGCAGCCCCGGTTCCCTCGGTTCACCCCTCCACTTT.

At least ten counts were recorded for this clonotype. V and J are TRBV5-6 and TRBJ2-7, with a possible D match to TRBD2 (5 bases). V shed 0 bases and J shed 5 bases, with 15 bases lying between them. The CDR3 sequence is 15 residues long. Germline CDR1 SGHDT, CDR2 YYEEEE. The CDR3 DNA reads TGTGCCAGCAGCTTGGGAAAATCTCGAGGGCACGAGCAGTACTTC. As protein: CASSLGKSRGHEQYF.

The chain uses TRBV2 and TRBJ2-5; a possible D gene is TRBD2 (6 bases). The germline V gene encodes CDR1 SNHLY and CDR2 FYNNEI. The CDR3 is 12 amino acids. V shed 0 bases and J shed 13 bases, with 12 bases lying between them. CDR3 sequence reads: CASSEAGDSGYF. For the CDR3, the DNA is TGTGCCAGCAGTGAAGCGGGGGACTCAGGGTACTTC.

This rearrangement joins TRBV7-2 to TRBJ1-5; D gene unclear. Looked up from germline, CDR1 is SGHTA and CDR2 is FQGNSA. V lost 5 bases and J 7 bases, leaving 18 bases between the germline ends. The CDR3 length is 15 residues. CDR3 amino acids: CASSGYRTAIQPQHF. The CDR3 DNA reads as TGTGCCAGCAGCGGTTATAGAACAGCTATACAGCCCCAGCATTTT.

The rearrangement links TRBV7-2 to TRBJ1-4, with D uncertain. CDR1 and CDR2 from the germline V gene are SGHTA and FQGNSA. The CDR3 totals 14 residues. V shed 5 bases and J shed 4 bases, with 11 bases lying between them. CDR3 loop: CASSQFRFNEKLFF. CDR3 sequence (DNA): TGTGCCAGCAGCCAGTTTCGGTTTAATGAAAAACTGTTTTTT.

This clonotype has only a few counts. The chain has TRBV10-3 and TRBJ2-1, with D possibly matching TRBD2 (6 bases). Trimming removed 0 bases from V and 0 bases from J, with 9 bases in between. The CDR3 has 16 residues. Germline CDR1 ENHRY, CDR2 SYGVKD. CDR3 nucleotide sequence: TGTGCCATCAGTGAGTCGGGGCGGGGCTCCTACAATGAGCAGTTCTTC. Translating it yields CAISESGRGSYNEQFF.

This sequence joins TRBV24-1 and TRBJ2-1, with D perhaps matching TRBD1 (6 bases). This CDR3 region has 15 residues. The germline V gene encodes CDR1 KGHDR and CDR2 SFDVKD. Trimming shortened V by 8 bases and J by 5 bases, and 18 bases separated the two germline ends. CDR3 nucleotides: TGTGCCACCAACCTGGGGACAATCCCTAACAATGAGCAGTTCTTC. This encodes CATNLGTIPNNEQFF.

This clonotype has only one observation. A much larger clone lies one base from this, so it may be a read error. The genes are TRBV20-1 and TRBJ1-1; D is unclear. The CDR3 loop spans 14 amino acids. V was pared by 5 bases and J by 5 bases, with 18 bases between. Germline-derived CDR1 and CDR2 are DFQATT and SNEGSKA (reference sequence). The CDR3 region is CSAPLSQLRTEAFF. CDR3 in DNA: TGCAGTGCTCCACTCAGCCAGTTGAGGACTGAAGCTTTCTTT.

Only a few counts were recorded for this clonotype. CDR3: CASSPWASGWEQYF. CDR3 nucleotides: TGTGCCAGCAGTCCCTGGGCCTCGGGCTGGGAGCAGTACTTC. The chain joins TRBV6-6 to TRBJ2-7, with D unclear. The CDR3 spans 14 residues. Germline V lookup: CDR1 MNHNY, CDR2 SVGAGI (reference sequence). Between the trimmed V and J ends, which lost 5 bases and 7 bases, there was a span of 18 bases.